The clone carrying this TCR beta chain has just one count. Its antigen is undetermined. The sample belongs to a study of T cell responses to AZD1222 COVID-19 vaccine. Clones were read by immunoSEQ multiplex PCR, and TCRdb kept only the in-frame ones, dropping some. Among about 130,000 clones listed, around 93% were seen once. Study results and caveats: Repertoires were obtained solely post-peak T cell response. Females outnumbered males among donors, who were mostly white British; clonal diversity was possibly underestimated.

The sample here was peripheral blood, taken 28 days after the second AZD1222 dose. This TCR derives from an adult who received the AZD1222 COVID-19 vaccine.

The CDR3, as DNA: TGTGCCAGCTCACCACCGGGACAGGGCTATGGCTACACCTTC. Protein product: CASSPPGQGYGYTF. V is TRBV18 and J is TRBJ1-2; TRBD1 aligns across 9 bases. The ends lost 0 bases at V and 4 bases at J; junction bases unmatched: 0. Germline V gives CDR1 KGHSH, CDR2 LQKENI. This CDR3 has 14 residues.